The following is a T cell receptor (beta chain) sequence with its context. The RNA input was roughly 0.45 to 1 ug, and it was reverse transcribed with random hexamers. immunoSEQ multiplex PCR amplified TCR beta CDR3 across 54 Vbeta, 13 Jbeta. From the immunoSEQ multiplex PCR reads, TCRdb called clonotypes with MiXCR, one entry per CDR3 protein. The table includes about 140,000 distinct CDR3 sequences, about 93% detected once. TCR beta from blood CD8+ and CD4+ T cells was sequenced. It was healthy donors who served as the controls, matched for age and sex. CD8+ and CD4+ T cells were negatively isolated; TEMRA cells were FACS-enriched. This entry is derived from a study of CD8 T cells in Susac syndrome. The sequenced material came from CD8+ T cells from PBMCs. This sequence originates from a human donor in good health.

The CDR3 is CASSNNRMANTEAFF. The DNA of the CDR3 is TGTGCCAGCAGCAATAACAGGATGGCGAACACTGAAGCTTTCTTT. The chain is built from TRBV14 and TRBJ1-1; tentatively, D is TRBD1 (5 bases). In germline, CDR1 is SGHDN, CDR2 FVKESK. V was cut by 5 bases and J by 1 base, with 14 bases left in between. This CDR3 spans 15 amino acids.